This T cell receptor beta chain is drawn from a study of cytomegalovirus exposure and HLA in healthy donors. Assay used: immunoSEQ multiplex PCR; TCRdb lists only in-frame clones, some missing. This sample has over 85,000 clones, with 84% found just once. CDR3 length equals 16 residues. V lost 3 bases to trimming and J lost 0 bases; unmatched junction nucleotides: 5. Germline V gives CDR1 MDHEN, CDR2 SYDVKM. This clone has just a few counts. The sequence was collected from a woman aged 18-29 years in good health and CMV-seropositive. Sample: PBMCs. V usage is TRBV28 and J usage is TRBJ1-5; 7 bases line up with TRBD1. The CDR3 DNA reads TGTGCCAGCAGTTTCCATCAGGGGGATAGCAATCAGCCCCAGCATTTT. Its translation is CASSFHQGDSNQPQHF.